These 12 T cell receptor beta chains were sequenced from one sample in a study of blood T cell repertoires in COVID-19. TCRdb keeps only in-frame clones here, not all; method: immunoSEQ multiplex PCR. The table lists approximately 200,000 clones, approximately 88% of them singletons, with about 3.5% in the top ten. Specimen: PBMCs or T cells enriched from blood (not recorded which). These receptors were collected from a woman younger than 45 who had been exposed to COVID-19.

The V and J genes are TRBV18 and TRBJ1-1, with TRBD1 matching 7 bases. The V gene end was trimmed by 2 bases and the J gene end by 5 bases; junction bases not matched to a gene: 14. Germline CDR1 KGHSH, CDR2 LQKENI. This CDR3 is built from 17 residues. The CDR3 sequence: CASSPIRQGTPWTEAFF. In nucleotides, the CDR3 is TGTGCCAGCTCACCAATCCGACAGGGAACCCCGTGGACTGAAGCTTTCTTT.

The chain has TRBV27 and TRBJ1-5; the match to TRBD1 covers 7 bases. Germline CDR1 and CDR2: MNHEY and SMNVEV (reference sequence). The length of the CDR3 is 17 residues. The V segment lost 5 bases and the J segment 3 bases; nucleotides outside the gene matches: 13. CDR3 sequence: CASSPRADRAINQPQHF. CDR3 bases: TGTGCCAGCAGTCCTAGGGCCGACAGGGCCATCAATCAGCCCCAGCATTTT.

The chain joins TRBV11-3 to TRBJ1-5; D remains ambiguous. The V end was cut by 3 bases, the J end by 3 bases, with 15 bases between. Germline V gene sequence: CDR1 SGHNT, CDR2 YENEEA. This CDR3 is built from 16 residues. CDR3 residues: CASSFRSGGPNQPQHF. CDR3 DNA sequence: TGTGCCAGCAGCTTTAGGTCCGGCGGCCCCAATCAGCCCCAGCATTTT.

This sequence joins TRBV25-1 and TRBJ2-7, with unresolved D. The V and J ends lost 1 base and 3 bases respectively, with 10 bases between them. Germline-derived CDR1 and CDR2 are MGHDK and SYGVNS. CDR3 size: 14 residues. CDR3 DNA sequence: TGTGCCAGCAGTGAATTAGTCACCGACTACGAGCAGTACTTC. Protein sequence: CASSELVTDYEQYF.

This clone has just one count. The DNA of the CDR3 is TGTGCCAGCAGCCCGGCGGGGGTGGACTATGGCTACACCTTC. This codes for CASSPAGVDYGYTF. The rearrangement links TRBV7-9 to TRBJ1-2, with a possible D match to TRBD1 (5 bases). V was cut by 5 bases and J by 3 bases, with 13 bases left in between. The length of the CDR3 is 14 residues. Germline CDR1 SEHNR, CDR2 FQNEAQ (reference sequence).

The V and J genes are TRBV5-1 and TRBJ2-5; 14 positions agree with TRBD2. CDR1 and CDR2 from the germline V gene are SGHRS and YFSETQ. V was clipped by 4 bases and J by 4 bases; unmatched bases: 6. There are 16 residues in the CDR3. The CDR3 here is CASSPRGLAGGETQYF. The CDR3 coding sequence is TGCGCCAGCAGCCCCCGAGGACTAGCGGGAGGAGAGACCCAGTACTTC.

The CDR3, as DNA: TGTGCCAGCAGCGTAGCTAGCGGGAGGGCCTGGGATACGCAGTATTTT. This sequence encodes CASSVASGRAWDTQYF. The chain uses TRBV9 and TRBJ2-3; 12 positions agree with TRBD2. Germline assignment: CDR1 SGDLS and CDR2 YYNGEE. The junction had 5 bases not matched to a gene; V was cut back by 0 bases and J by 6 bases. The CDR3 contains 16 residues.

This chain connects TRBV5-4 to TRBJ2-7, with a weak D call TRBD1 (6 bases). V gave up 4 bases and J gave up 4 bases, with 12 bases separating them. The CDR3 is made up of 13 amino acids. The germline V gene has CDR1 SGHNT and CDR2 YYREEE (reference sequence). CDR3 protein: CASSAPDSYEQYF. The CDR3 DNA sequence: TGTGCCAGCAGCGCCCCGGACAGTTACGAGCAGTACTTC.

The chain uses TRBV6-6 and TRBJ2-1, with no clear D. The V end was cut by 0 bases, the J end by 7 bases, with 4 bases between. Germline V gene data show CDR1 as MNHNY and CDR2 as SVGAGI (reference sequence). The CDR3 has 12 residues. The CDR3 loop reads CASSYSRNEQFF. The CDR3 DNA sequence: TGTGCCAGCAGTTACTCCAGGAATGAGCAGTTCTTC.

The chain has TRBV4-1 and TRBJ2-7; D might be TRBD1 (5 bases). Trimming shortened V by 0 bases and J by 0 bases, and 6 bases separated the two germline ends. CDR3 length: 14 amino acids. Germline V lookup: CDR1 MGHRA, CDR2 YSYEKL. The CDR3 DNA reads TGCGCCAGCAGCCAAGATCAGGGCTCCTACGAGCAGTACTTC. It codes for CASSQDQGSYEQYF.

The rearrangement links TRBV5-4 to TRBJ2-3; TRBD2 aligns across 13 bases. Germline V gives CDR1 SGHNT, CDR2 YYREEE (reference sequence). V shed 4 bases and J 6 bases; nucleotides not matched to a gene: 11. This CDR3 comprises 17 residues. For the CDR3, the DNA is TGTGCCAGCAGCCCACTCGGACTAGCGGGAGTTAGGGATACGCAGTATTTT. Protein: CASSPLGLAGVRDTQYF.

This CDR3 reads CASSGGAEAFF. CDR3 sequence (DNA): TGTGCCAGCTCTGGGGGCGCAGAAGCTTTCTTT. This chain uses TRBV3-1 (or the pseudogene TRBV3-2) with TRBJ1-1; D is possibly TRBD1 (6 bases). The CDR3 sequence is 11 residues long. V lost 8 bases, J lost 8 bases, and 12 bases lay in between. Germline V gives CDR1 LGHDT, CDR2 YNNKEL (reference sequence).